This paragraph reports one T cell receptor beta chain. This clonotype was observed many times. The antigen this receptor binds is unknown. No qualities accompany the bases; no much larger clone lies one base away. The data were taken from a study of spatial heterogeneity in lung cancer (dated by TCRdb to about 2019). For the wider study: Beta-chain transcripts were consistently detected in greater numbers than alpha-chain transcripts, which likely reflects a higher abundance of beta-chain transcripts. In non-small cell lung cancer, the study made a quantitative comparison of TCR alpha and beta repertoires among multiple tumor regions, matched nontumor lung and blood. Nonsynonymous mutation counts, determined by whole-exome sequencing of tumor tissue, were related to TCR repertoire features. In the raw uncorrected reads, each unique combination of TCR and UMI appeared more than ten times on average. At surgery, both alpha and beta chains were TCR-sequenced in more than 200 tumor regions, fewer than 85 matched nontumor lung samples and 50 to 60 PBMC samples. TCR transcript counts in tumor regions correlated strongly with a T cell transcriptional module score from matched bulk RNA-seq.

What the authors observed across the whole study: The count of ubiquitous expanded TCRs correlated with the count of ubiquitous nonsynonymous mutations, and the count of regional expanded TCRs correlated with the count of regional nonsynonymous mutations. The number of expanded intratumoral alpha and beta TCRs correlated with the tumor nonsynonymous mutation count. Estimated TCR-seq coverage of tumor T cells was only roughly 7% for alpha chains and roughly 12% for beta chains. Additional single-cell paired TCR alpha and beta sequencing was considered necessary to confirm, at a functional level, the hypothesis that regional TCRs recognize regional mutations.

Per the publication, the time point label means: sample taken at primary tumor resection. Samples were obtained from approximately 70 patients with early-stage, untreated non-small cell lung cancer from the lung TRACERx cohort. For TCR sequencing, whole RNA was extracted from tumor and nontumor lung tissue, or from cryopreserved PBMC samples, and no cell sorting was done. Patients were selected for TCR sequencing only if sufficient RNA was available from at least two tumor regions. A lung pathologist reviewed the tumor and adjacent nontumor lung specimens before the specimens were selected. The CDR3 measures 10 amino acids from cysteine to phenylalanine. The only DNA kept is the CDR3, 30 bases in frame from the first base. In the germline V gene, CDR1 corresponds to SQVTM and CDR2 to ANQGSEA. The junction carries 5 bases between V and J, which are trimmed by 2 bases and 6 bases respectively. Library construction relied on 5' RACE. The run used a NextSeq 500. The TCR library protocol attached a unique molecular identifier to each TCR cDNA molecule to allow correction of PCR and sequencing errors. The published analysis was carried out like this. Decombinator tools were used for TCR identification, UMI-based error correction and CDR3 extraction. TCRs above a frequency of 2 per 1,000, corresponding to the top 1% of the tumor frequency distribution, were defined as expanded. Expanded tumor TCRs statistically deemed absent (corrected P<0.05) from at least one tumor region were classed as regional, and all other expanded tumor TCRs were classed as ubiquitous. Renyi diversity was calculated using the R vegan package after each repertoire was subsampled 100 times to 5,000 TCRs. CDR3 similarity networks were built from amino acid triplet string-kernel similarity, with CDR3s being connected when pairwise similarity was above 0.82. TCRdb reprocessed the public reads (quality trimming at Q25 with fastp, clone calling with MiXCR) and kept in-frame beta chains. For every CDR3 protein sequence, its rows merge into one entry that carries the most common genes and DNA. The V and J calls follow TCRdb's processing rather than the paper's. This sample gives around 26,000 distinct CDR3 sequences in total; under 9% of them show up just once. The top ten hold over 7.5% of the sample.

Sequences were derived from lung tumor tissue, sampled at surgery. The V and J genes are TRBV29-1 and TRBJ2-7, and possibly TRBD2, on 5 matching bases. The clonotype originates from a male donor with early-stage non-small cell lung cancer. This receptor has the CDR3 CSVESGEQYF. The DNA reads TGCAGCGTTGAAAGCGGCGAGCAGTACTTC.